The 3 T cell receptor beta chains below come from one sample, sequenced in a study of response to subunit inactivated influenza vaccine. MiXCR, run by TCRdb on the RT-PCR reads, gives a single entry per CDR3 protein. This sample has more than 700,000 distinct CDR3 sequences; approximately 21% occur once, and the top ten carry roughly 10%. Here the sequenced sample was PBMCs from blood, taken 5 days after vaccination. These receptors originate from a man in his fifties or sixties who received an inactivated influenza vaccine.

The CDR3 sequence is CSVLAHIQYF. The CDR3 nucleotides read TGCAGTGTCCTAGCGCACATTCAGTACTTC. The genes are TRBV20-1 and TRBJ2-4; maybe TRBD2 (6 bases). The CDR3 is 10 residues long. Trimming cost V 7 bases and J 8 bases, with 9 bases left between them. CDR1 and CDR2 from the germline V gene are DFQATT and SNEGSKA (reference sequence).

CDR3 nucleotides: TGTGCCAGCAGTTTCCGGCGGGGCTGGGACACAGATACGCAGTATTTT. Its protein product is CASSFRRGWDTDTQYF. This chain connects TRBV28 to TRBJ2-3; possible D gene TRBD2, 6 bases. Looked up from germline, CDR1 is MDHEN and CDR2 is SYDVKM. The CDR3 has 16 residues. V gave up 3 bases and J gave up 2 bases, with 15 bases separating them.

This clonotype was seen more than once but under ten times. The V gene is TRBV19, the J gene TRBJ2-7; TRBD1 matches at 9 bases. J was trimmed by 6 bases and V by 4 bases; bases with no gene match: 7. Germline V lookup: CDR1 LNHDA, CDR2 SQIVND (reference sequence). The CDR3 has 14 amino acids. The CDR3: CASSTTGGAGEQYF. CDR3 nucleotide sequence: TGTGCCAGTAGTACTACAGGGGGCGCGGGCGAGCAGTACTTC. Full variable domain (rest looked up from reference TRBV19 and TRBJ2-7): DGGITQSPKYLFRKEGQNVTLSCEQNLNHDAMYWYRQDPGQGLRLIYYSQIVNDFQKGDIAEGYSVSREKKESFPLTVTSAQKNPTAFYLCASSTTGGAGEQYFGPGTRLTVT.